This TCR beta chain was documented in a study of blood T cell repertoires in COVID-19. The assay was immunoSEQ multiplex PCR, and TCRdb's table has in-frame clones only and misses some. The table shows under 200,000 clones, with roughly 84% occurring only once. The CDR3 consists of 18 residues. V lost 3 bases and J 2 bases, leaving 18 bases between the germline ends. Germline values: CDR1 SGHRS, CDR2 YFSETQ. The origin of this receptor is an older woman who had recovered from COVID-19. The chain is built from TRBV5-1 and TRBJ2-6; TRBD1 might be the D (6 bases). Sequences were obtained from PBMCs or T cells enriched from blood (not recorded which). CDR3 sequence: CASSSEPLRGAGANVLTF. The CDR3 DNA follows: TGCGCCAGCAGCTCGGAGCCACTCAGGGGCGCTGGGGCCAACGTCCTGACTTTC.